The rows below give T cell receptor beta chains drawn from one sample of a study of sequential checkpoint blockade in melanoma. The repertoire was sequenced with immunoSEQ multiplex PCR; TCRdb's copy has only in-frame clones and lacks some. Among about 12,000 clones, over 70% were seen once, and the ten largest hold about 18%. The specimen was CD8+ T cells sorted from blood (inferred from file names), collected from a patient given nivolumab and ipilimumab in sequence. These receptors all stem from a human donor with melanoma. Each CDR3 is given with its conserved first and last residue. The D gene is left open where the match is weak. Some rows have no size entry. The others give once, few or many, or a class for an expanded clone.

J	D	size	V	CDR3	DNA
TRBJ1-1	.	.	TRBV27	CASSLSMALSEAFF	TGTGCCAGCAGTTTATCCATGGCCCTGTCAGAAGCTTTCTTT
TRBJ2-7	TRBD1	once	TRBV5-1	CASSFTGGSSYEQYF	TGCGCCAGCAGCTTTACAGGGGGCAGTTCCTACGAGCAGTACTTC
TRBJ2-1	.	.	TRBV7-2	CASSLVERNEQFF	TGTGCCAGCAGCTTAGTTGAGCGCAATGAGCAGTTCTTC
TRBJ2-5	TRBD1	few	TRBV5-8	CASSLGLKDRETQYF	TGTGCCAGCAGCTTGGGACTCAAGGACAGGGAGACCCAGTACTTC
TRBJ2-7	TRBD2	.	TRBV5-6	CASSLAGIYEQYF	TGTGCCAGCAGCTTAGCGGGGATCTACGAGCAGTACTTC
TRBJ2-7	.	.	TRBV9	CASSVGAGGVEQYF	TGTGCCAGCAGCGTAGGGGCAGGAGGAGTCGAGCAGTACTTC
TRBJ2-7	.	.	TRBV11-2	CASSLGRKPSYEQYF	TGTGCCAGCAGCTTAGGCAGGAAGCCCTCCTACGAGCAGTACTTC
TRBJ2-7	TRBD2	.	TRBV11-2	CASSASGRYEQYF	TGTGCCAGCAGCGCTAGCGGGAGGTACGAGCAGTACTTC
TRBJ1-5	TRBD1	.	TRBV6-5	CASSSGQGGNQPQHF	TGTGCCAGCAGCAGCGGACAGGGAGGCAATCAGCCCCAGCATTTT
TRBJ1-1	TRBD1	.	TRBV5-1	CASSWAGGTEAFF	TGCGCCAGCAGTTGGGCAGGGGGCACTGAAGCTTTCTTT
TRBJ1-4	.	.	TRBV19	CATRQVPRSEKLFF	TGTGCCACTCGACAGGTCCCGAGGAGTGAAAAACTGTTTTTT
TRBJ1-2	.	.	TRBV6-5	CASSYSGPSYGYTF	TGTGCCAGCAGTTACTCGGGGCCATCCTATGGCTACACCTTC
TRBJ2-7	TRBD1	.	TRBV7-3	CASSLTGQADEQYF	TGTGCCAGCAGCTTAACGGGACAGGCTGACGAGCAGTACTTC
TRBJ1-5	.	.	TRBV2	CASSEDSYSNQPQHF	TGTGCCAGCAGTGAGGACAGTTATAGCAATCAGCCCCAGCATTTT
TRBJ2-3	TRBD2	.	TRBV28	CASRVGGKDTQYF	TGTGCCAGCAGAGTGGGGGGGAAAGATACGCAGTATTTT
TRBJ2-1	.	few	TRBV13	CASSSSGNEQFF	TGTGCCAGCAGCTCCTCGGGCAATGAGCAGTTCTTC
TRBJ2-7	TRBD2	few	TRBV19	CASSPTGTRTYEQYF	TGTGCCAGTAGCCCGACCGGGACTAGGACCTACGAGCAGTACTTC
TRBJ1-2	.	medium-sized	TRBV2	CASRATKGRAYGYTF	TGTGCCAGCAGAGCGACTAAGGGGAGGGCCTATGGCTACACCTTC
TRBJ2-7	TRBD1	.	TRBV27	CASSPETGFREQYF	TGTGCCAGCAGTCCAGAGACAGGGTTCCGCGAGCAGTACTTC
TRBJ1-4	.	.	TRBV5-6	CASSSNTIPNEKLFF	TGTGCCAGCAGCTCAAACACGATTCCTAATGAAAAACTGTTTTTT
TRBJ2-2	.	.	TRBV15	CATKGGREHTGELFF	TGTGCCACGAAGGGTGGAAGGGAGCACACCGGGGAGCTGTTTTTT
TRBJ1-4	.	.	TRBV7-9	CASSAEGAANEKLFF	TGTGCCAGCAGCGCCGAGGGAGCGGCTAATGAAAAACTGTTTTTT
TRBJ2-3	TRBD1	few	TRBV6-1	CASSRTGESDTQYF	TGTGCCAGCAGTCGGACAGGGGAGTCAGATACGCAGTATTTT
TRBJ2-2	TRBD2	once	TRBV30	CAWSASTWTSGNTGELFF	TGTGCCTGGAGTGCTTCAACCTGGACTAGCGGAAACACCGGGGAGCTGTTTTTT
TRBJ2-3	.	.	TRBV9	CASSVDGGASTDTQYF	TGTGCCAGCAGCGTAGACGGGGGAGCTAGCACAGATACGCAGTATTTT
TRBJ2-2	TRBD2	few	TRBV9	CASSGSGGITGELFF	TGTGCCAGCAGCGGGAGCGGGGGGATCACCGGGGAGCTGTTTTTT
TRBJ2-3	.	.	TRBV2	CASSDNSRTDTQYF	TGTGCCAGCAGTGATAACTCTCGCACAGATACGCAGTATTTT
TRBJ2-3	.	few	TRBV7-9	CASSKTGISTDTQYF	TGTGCCAGCAGCAAAACAGGGATCAGCACAGATACGCAGTATTTT
TRBJ2-1	TRBD2	few	TRBV7-9	CASSPTGTSYNEQFF	TGTGCCAGCAGCCCTACCGGGACTAGTTACAATGAGCAGTTCTTC
TRBJ2-3	TRBD2	.	TRBV7-3	CASSPRLAVEASTDTQYF	TGTGCCAGCAGCCCACGACTAGCGGTAGAAGCTAGCACAGATACGCAGTATTTT
TRBJ2-7	.	few	TRBV21-1	CASFPWGHEQYF	TGTGCCAGCTTTCCTTGGGGCCACGAGCAGTACTTC
TRBJ1-5	.	.	TRBV15	CATSLDSSNQPQHF	TGTGCCACCAGCCTCGACAGTAGCAATCAGCCCCAGCATTTT
TRBJ2-7	.	.	TRBV11-2	CASSKGGARYEQYF	TGTGCCAGCAGCAAGGGGGGGGCGAGGTACGAGCAGTACTTC
TRBJ2-1	TRBD2	once	TRBV30	CAWSVVLAASSYNEQFF	TGTGCCTGGAGTGTGGTGCTAGCGGCCAGCTCCTACAATGAGCAGTTCTTC
TRBJ2-7	TRBD1	.	TRBV2	CASRETGGSVNSYEQYF	TGTGCCAGCAGGGAGACAGGGGGCTCGGTGAATTCCTACGAGCAGTACTTC
TRBJ2-7	TRBD2	.	TRBV11-2	CASSSGLAGVGEQYF	TGTGCCAGCAGTTCCGGACTAGCGGGAGTAGGAGAGCAGTACTTC
TRBJ2-4	TRBD1	.	TRBV9	CASSLQDRGLDIQYF	TGTGCCAGCAGCCTCCAGGACAGGGGGCTCGACATTCAGTACTTC
TRBJ1-2	.	.	TRBV14	CASSQERGFYGYTF	TGTGCCAGCAGCCAAGAAAGGGGGTTCTATGGCTACACCTTC
TRBJ2-1	.	.	TRBV12-5	CASGVGSSYNEQFF	TGTGCTAGTGGGGTAGGGAGCTCCTACAATGAGCAGTTCTTC
TRBJ2-1	.	.	TRBV4-1	CASSQAGYNEQFF	TGCGCCAGCAGCCAAGCAGGGTACAATGAGCAGTTCTTC
TRBJ2-5	TRBD2	.	TRBV7-2	CASSLGGGAQETQYF	TGTGCCAGCAGCTTAGGCGGGGGGGCCCAAGAGACCCAGTACTTC
TRBJ2-7	.	.	TRBV28	CASSEQGFSYEQYF	TGTGCCAGCAGTGAACAGGGTTTTTCCTACGAGCAGTACTTC
TRBJ1-1	.	few	TRBV19	CASSGYAAFF	TGTGCCAGTAGTGGTTATGCGGCTTTCTTT
TRBJ1-1	.	.	TRBV7-9	CASTPDGSTEAFF	TGTGCCAGCACTCCAGACGGGTCCACTGAAGCTTTCTTT
TRBJ2-7	.	.	TRBV15	CATSRAEIQDEQYF	TGTGCCACCAGCAGAGCTGAAATACAGGACGAGCAGTACTTC
TRBJ2-3	.	.	TRBV9	CASSFSEDTGTDTQYF	TGTGCCAGCAGCTTTAGTGAGGATACGGGCACAGATACGCAGTATTTT
TRBJ2-7	.	.	TRBV6-1	CASSVMTEANEQYF	TGTGCCAGCAGTGTCATGACAGAAGCCAACGAGCAGTACTTC
TRBJ1-4	TRBD1	.	TRBV7-9	CASSFFPGGAQLGNEKLFF	TGTGCCAGCAGCTTTTTCCCAGGGGGCGCTCAGTTAGGCAATGAAAAACTGTTTTTT
TRBJ2-2	TRBD2	.	TRBV15	CATSITSGRMAGELFF	TGTGCCACCAGCATAACTAGCGGGAGAATGGCCGGGGAGCTGTTTTTT
TRBJ2-7	TRBD2	.	TRBV6-5	CASSPGLADYEQYF	TGTGCCAGCAGTCCGGGACTAGCGGACTACGAGCAGTACTTC
TRBJ2-6	.	.	TRBV15	CATSRDNSGANVLTF	TGTGCCACCAGCAGAGACAACTCTGGGGCCAACGTCCTGACTTTC
TRBJ2-1	TRBD2	.	TRBV9	CASSPKGLAGTSYNEQFF	TGTGCCAGCAGCCCAAAGGGACTAGCGGGCACCTCCTACAATGAGCAGTTCTTC
TRBJ1-5	TRBD1	.	TRBV5-3	CASSLGQSSNQPQHF	TGTGCCAGCAGCTTGGGACAGAGTAGCAATCAGCCCCAGCATTTT
TRBJ2-5	TRBD2	.	TRBV28	CASRLAEETQYF	TGTGCCAGCAGGCTAGCGGAAGAGACCCAGTACTTC
TRBJ1-2	.	.	TRBV1	CTSSQARSGYGYTF	TGCACCAGCAGCCAAGCCCGTTCGGGATATGGCTACACCTTC
TRBJ2-5	TRBD1	.	TRBV4-1	CASSQGTGFQETQYF	TGTGCCAGCAGCCAGGGGACAGGGTTCCAAGAGACCCAGTACTTC
TRBJ2-7	.	.	TRBV5-1	CASSLDPGSPPYEQYF	TGCGCCAGCAGCTTGGACCCCGGGAGTCCCCCCTACGAGCAGTACTTC
TRBJ2-1	.	once	TRBV7-7	CASSFLVGNEQFF	TGTGCTAGCAGCTTCCTAGTAGGCAATGAGCAGTTCTTC
TRBJ2-3	TRBD1	.	TRBV9	CATGQGTSRSTDTQYF	TGTGCCACGGGACAGGGCACTTCAAGGTCCACAGATACGCAGTATTTT
TRBJ2-7	.	.	TRBV7-6	CASSSRWSGTSYEQYF	TGTGCCAGCAGCTCCAGGTGGAGCGGAACCTCCTACGAGCAGTACTTC